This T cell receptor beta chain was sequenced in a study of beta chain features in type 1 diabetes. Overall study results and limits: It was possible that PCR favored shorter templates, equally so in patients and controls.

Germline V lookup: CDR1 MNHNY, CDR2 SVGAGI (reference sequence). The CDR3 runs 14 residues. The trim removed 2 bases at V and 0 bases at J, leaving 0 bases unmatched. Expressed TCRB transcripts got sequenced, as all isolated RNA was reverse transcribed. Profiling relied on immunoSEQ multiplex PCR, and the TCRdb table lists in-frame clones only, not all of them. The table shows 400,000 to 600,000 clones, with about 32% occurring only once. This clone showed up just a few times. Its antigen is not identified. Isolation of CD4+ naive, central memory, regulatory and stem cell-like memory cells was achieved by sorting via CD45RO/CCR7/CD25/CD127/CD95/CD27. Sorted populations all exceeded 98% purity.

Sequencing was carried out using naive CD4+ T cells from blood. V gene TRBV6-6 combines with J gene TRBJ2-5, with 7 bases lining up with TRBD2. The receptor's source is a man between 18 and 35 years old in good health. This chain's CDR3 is CASSYGTNQETQYF. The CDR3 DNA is TGTGCCAGCAGTTACGGGACTAACCAAGAGACCCAGTACTTC.